The 10 T cell receptor beta chains below all came from one sample that was sequenced in a study of blood T cells in healthy people across ages. A second PCR of roughly 6 to 12 cycles used a sample-barcoded 5' primer and a J-beta primer mix. TCRdb reprocessed the 5' RACE reads with MiXCR, giving one entry per CDR3 protein. The sample lists roughly 1.5 million distinct CDR3 sequences, around 40% occurring once. Sequenced: blood. Receptors were obtained from a woman aged 18-35 years in good health.

This chain connects TRBV29-1 to TRBJ1-2; no definite D call. This CDR3 has 14 amino acids. V lost 6 bases, J lost 12 bases, and 26 bases lay in between. CDR1 is SQVTM, CDR2 ANQGSEA, per germline. This CDR3 reads CSVVDEPSANYDTF. In DNA, the CDR3 is TGCAGCGTCGTAGACGAACCGTCGGCGAACTATGACACCTTC.

The chain is built from TRBV12-5 and TRBJ2-3; TRBD2 aligns across 8 bases. The trim removed 0 bases at V and 4 bases at J, leaving 9 bases unmatched. This CDR3 comprises 17 residues. Germline lookup yields CDR1 LGHNT and CDR2 FRNRAP. The CDR3 DNA reads TGTGCTAGTGGTTTGGTACGGGGGGGCGGTTCTCCAGATACGCAGTATTTT. Translating it yields CASGLVRGGGSPDTQYF.

CDR3 sequence reads: CSARDKNSLDEQYF. The CDR3 DNA sequence: TGCAGTGCTAGAGATAAGAACAGCCTAGACGAGCAGTACTTC. This chain joins TRBV20-1 and TRBJ2-7, with D hard to call. The CDR3 is made up of 14 amino acids. Trimming pared 0 bases from V and 5 bases from J, leaving 14 bases between. Germline V gene lookup returns CDR1 DFQATT and CDR2 SNEGSKA (reference sequence).

This clonotype was seen only a few times. V gene TRBV4-3 combines with J gene TRBJ2-7; D not resolved. This CDR3 is 14 amino acids long. Germline-derived CDR1 and CDR2 are LGHNA and YSLEER. Trimming removed 1 base from V and 2 bases from J, with 9 bases in between. CDR3 loop: CASSQGNGPYEQYF. The CDR3 DNA follows: TGCGCCAGCAGCCAAGGAAACGGACCCTACGAGCAGTACTTC.

The V gene is TRBV10-3, the J gene TRBJ2-7; D call uncertain. The CDR3 covers 13 residues. V gave up 7 bases and J gave up 7 bases, with 17 bases separating them. Germline-derived CDR1 and CDR2 are ENHRY and SYGVKD. As DNA, the CDR3 is TGTGCCATCAATTCAGCACCAGGTGGGGAGCAGTACTTC. Its protein is CAINSAPGGEQYF.

This clonotype was detected once. The V and J genes are TRBV10-3 and TRBJ2-2; unclear D gene. The V end lost 2 bases, the J end lost 4 bases, and 5 bases lay between the germline ends. This CDR3 contains 13 residues. Germline CDR1 is ENHRY and CDR2 is SYGVKD. The CDR3 DNA sequence: TGTGCCATCAGTGAGACTTCCACCGGGGAGCTGTTTTTT. The encoded protein is CAISETSTGELFF.

The chain links TRBV4-3 to TRBJ1-4, with D unresolved. The CDR3 has 17 amino acids. Between the trimmed V and J ends, which lost 0 bases and 7 bases, there was a span of 18 bases. Germline lookup yields CDR1 LGHNA and CDR2 YSLEER. The DNA for the CDR3 is TGCGCCAGCAGCCAAGACTTCAGGTTACGTTCGGGTGAAAAACTGTTTTTT. It specifies CASSQDFRLRSGEKLFF.

The sample holds a few counts of this clonotype. The chain couples TRBV28 to TRBJ1-6, with D unresolved. V was shortened by 3 bases and J by 7 bases, with 10 bases between the two germline ends. Germline V gene sequence: CDR1 MDHEN, CDR2 SYDVKM. This CDR3 contains 14 residues. The chain's CDR3 is CASSFKGFNSPLHF. DNA of the CDR3: TGTGCCAGCAGTTTTAAGGGATTCAATTCACCCCTCCACTTT.

The V and J genes are TRBV24-1 and TRBJ2-3; 8 nucleotides line up with TRBD1. The CDR3 length is 16 residues. The V segment lost 1 base and the J segment 10 bases; nucleotides outside the gene matches: 12. Germline assignment: CDR1 KGHDR and CDR2 SFDVKD. The CDR3 spells CATSDFQGARAGAQYF. The CDR3 nucleotides are TGTGCCACCAGTGATTTCCAGGGGGCGCGGGCTGGTGCGCAGTATTTT.

The CDR3 sequence: CASSSGLAGGTTDTQYF. The CDR3 DNA is TGTGCCAGCAGCTCTGGACTAGCGGGAGGTACGACAGATACGCAGTATTTT. The rearrangement uses TRBV28 and TRBJ2-3; 14 bases line up with TRBD2. Trimming removed 6 bases from V and 3 bases from J; junction bases left unmatched: 8. This CDR3 comprises 17 residues. The germline CDR1 and CDR2 sequences are MDHEN and SYDVKM.